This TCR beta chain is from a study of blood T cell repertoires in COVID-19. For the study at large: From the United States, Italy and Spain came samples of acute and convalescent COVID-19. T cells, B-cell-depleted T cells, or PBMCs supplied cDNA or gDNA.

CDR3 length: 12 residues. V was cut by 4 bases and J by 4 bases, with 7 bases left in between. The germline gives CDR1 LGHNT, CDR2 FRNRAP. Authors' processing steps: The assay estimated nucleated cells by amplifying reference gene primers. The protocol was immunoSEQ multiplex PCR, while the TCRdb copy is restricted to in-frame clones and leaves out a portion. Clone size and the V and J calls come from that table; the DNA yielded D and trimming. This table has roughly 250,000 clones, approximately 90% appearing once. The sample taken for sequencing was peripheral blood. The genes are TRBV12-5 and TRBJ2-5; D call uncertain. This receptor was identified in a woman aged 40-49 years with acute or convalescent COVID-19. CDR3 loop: CASGSSPETQYF. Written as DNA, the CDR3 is TGTGCTAGTGGTTCGAGCCCAGAGACCCAGTACTTC.